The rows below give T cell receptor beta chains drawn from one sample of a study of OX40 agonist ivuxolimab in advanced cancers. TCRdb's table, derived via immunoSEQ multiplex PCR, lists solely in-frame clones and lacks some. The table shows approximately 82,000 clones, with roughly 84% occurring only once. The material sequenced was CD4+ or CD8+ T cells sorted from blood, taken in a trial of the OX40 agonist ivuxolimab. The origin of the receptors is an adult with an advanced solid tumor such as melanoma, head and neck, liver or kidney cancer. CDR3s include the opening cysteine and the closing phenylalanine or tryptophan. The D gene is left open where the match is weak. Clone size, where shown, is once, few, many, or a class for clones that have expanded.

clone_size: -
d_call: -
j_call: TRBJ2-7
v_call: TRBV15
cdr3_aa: CATARGRSYEQYF
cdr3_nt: TGTGCCACCGCCCGGGGGCGCTCCTACGAGCAGTACTTC

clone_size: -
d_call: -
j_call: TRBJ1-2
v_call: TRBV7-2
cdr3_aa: CASSFRRNYGYTF
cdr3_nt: TGTGCCAGCAGCTTCCGACGGAACTATGGCTACACCTTC

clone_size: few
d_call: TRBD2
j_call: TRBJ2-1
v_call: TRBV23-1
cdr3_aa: CASSPQREVTNEQFF
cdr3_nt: TGCGCCAGCAGCCCCCAGCGGGAGGTGACCAATGAGCAGTTCTTC

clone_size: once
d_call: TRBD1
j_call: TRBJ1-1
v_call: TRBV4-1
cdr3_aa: CASSPAGGRGAFF
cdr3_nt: TGCGCCAGCAGCCCAGCAGGGGGGCGGGGGGCTTTCTTT

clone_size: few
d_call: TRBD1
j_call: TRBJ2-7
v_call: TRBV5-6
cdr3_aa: CASSFLGDRGAIYEQYF
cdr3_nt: TGTGCCAGCAGCTTTCTCGGGGACAGGGGGGCCATCTACGAGCAGTACTTC

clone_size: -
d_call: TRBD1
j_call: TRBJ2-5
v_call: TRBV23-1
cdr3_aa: CASSQNPSRQDRAEETQYF
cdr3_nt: TGCGCCAGCAGTCAAAATCCCAGCCGACAGGACAGGGCGGAAGAGACCCAGTACTTC

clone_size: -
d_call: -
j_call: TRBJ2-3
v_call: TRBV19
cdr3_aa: CASSPWTGRNTDTQYF
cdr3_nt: TGTGCCAGTAGTCCATGGACTGGAAGAAACACAGATACGCAGTATTTT

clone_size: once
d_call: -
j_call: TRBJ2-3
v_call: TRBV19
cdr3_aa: CASKPQSWGTDTQYF
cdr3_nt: TGTGCCAGTAAACCCCAGTCTTGGGGCACAGATACGCAGTATTTT

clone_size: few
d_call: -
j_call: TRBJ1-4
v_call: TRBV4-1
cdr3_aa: CASSQGAWNEKLFF
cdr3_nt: TGCGCCAGCAGCCAAGGGGCATGGAATGAAAAACTGTTTTTT

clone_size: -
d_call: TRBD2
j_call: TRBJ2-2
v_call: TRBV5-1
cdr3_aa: CASSPSLAGDTGELFF
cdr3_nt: TGCGCCAGCAGCCCGTCCCTAGCGGGGGACACCGGGGAGCTGTTTTTT

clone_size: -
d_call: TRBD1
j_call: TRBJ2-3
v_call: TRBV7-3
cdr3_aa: CASSSTPGQGAADTQYF
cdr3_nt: TGTGCCAGCAGCTCAACCCCGGGACAGGGGGCAGCAGATACGCAGTATTTT

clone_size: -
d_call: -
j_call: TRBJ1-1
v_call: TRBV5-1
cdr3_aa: CASSLTSSEAFF
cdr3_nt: TGCGCCAGCAGCTTGACTTCGTCTGAAGCTTTCTTT

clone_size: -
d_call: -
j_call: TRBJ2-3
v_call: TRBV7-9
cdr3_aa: CASSLEGRGGGTQYF
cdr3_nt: TGTGCCAGCAGCTTAGAGGGGCGGGGAGGCGGAACGCAGTATTTT

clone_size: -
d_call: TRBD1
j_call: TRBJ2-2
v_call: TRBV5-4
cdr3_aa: CASSSRGGTGDTGELFF
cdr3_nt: TGTGCCAGCAGCTCGCGGGGTGGGACAGGGGACACCGGGGAGCTGTTTTTT

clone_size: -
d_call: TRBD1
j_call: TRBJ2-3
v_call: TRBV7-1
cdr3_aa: CASSPGGRDTQYF
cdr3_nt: TGTGCCAGCAGTCCAGGGGGCAGAGATACGCAGTATTTT

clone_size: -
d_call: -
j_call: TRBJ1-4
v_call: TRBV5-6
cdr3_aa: CASSLAARQRNEKLFF
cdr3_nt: TGTGCCAGCAGCTTGGCCGCGAGACAGCGTAATGAAAAACTGTTTTTT

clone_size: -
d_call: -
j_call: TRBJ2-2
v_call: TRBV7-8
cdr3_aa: CASSTGTGELFF
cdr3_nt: TGTGCCAGCAGCACCGGGACCGGGGAGCTGTTTTTT

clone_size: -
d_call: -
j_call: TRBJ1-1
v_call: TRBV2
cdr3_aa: CASRTGDTEAFF
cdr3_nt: TGTGCCAGCAGGACGGGGGACACTGAAGCTTTCTTT

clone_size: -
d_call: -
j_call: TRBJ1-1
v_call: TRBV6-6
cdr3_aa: CASGDARTEAFF
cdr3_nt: TGTGCCAGCGGCGACGCCCGGACTGAAGCTTTCTTT

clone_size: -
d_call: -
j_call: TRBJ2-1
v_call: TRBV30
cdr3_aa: CAWSPGGASSYNEQFF
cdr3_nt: TGTGCCTGGTCCCCAGGTGGAGCTAGCTCCTACAATGAGCAGTTCTTC

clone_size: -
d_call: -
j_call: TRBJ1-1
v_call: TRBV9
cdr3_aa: CASSITGNTEAFF
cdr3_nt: TGTGCCAGCAGCATAACAGGGAACACTGAAGCTTTCTTT

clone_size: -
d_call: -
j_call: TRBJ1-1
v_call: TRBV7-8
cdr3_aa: CASSLAGIGKNTEAFF
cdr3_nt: TGTGCCAGCAGCTTAGCGGGGATAGGGAAAAACACTGAAGCTTTCTTT

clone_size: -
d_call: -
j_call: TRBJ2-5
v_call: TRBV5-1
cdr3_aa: CASSPQARTQYF
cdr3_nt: TGCGCCAGCAGCCCCCAGGCAAGAACCCAGTACTTC

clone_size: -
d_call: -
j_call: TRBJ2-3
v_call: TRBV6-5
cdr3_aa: CASSYSGADTQYF
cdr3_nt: TGTGCCAGCAGTTACTCGGGGGCAGATACGCAGTATTTT

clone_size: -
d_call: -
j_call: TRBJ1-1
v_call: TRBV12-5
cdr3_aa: CASGVQGRREAFF
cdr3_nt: TGTGCTAGTGGCGTCCAGGGTCGCAGAGAAGCTTTCTTT

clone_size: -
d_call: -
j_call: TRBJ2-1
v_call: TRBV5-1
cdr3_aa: CASSLDGSYNEQFF
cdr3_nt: TGCGCCAGCAGCCTCGACGGATCCTACAATGAGCAGTTCTTC

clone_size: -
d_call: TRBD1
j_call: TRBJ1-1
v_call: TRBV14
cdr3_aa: CASRPRTGVNTEAFF
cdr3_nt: TGTGCCAGCAGACCGAGGACAGGGGTGAACACTGAAGCTTTCTTT

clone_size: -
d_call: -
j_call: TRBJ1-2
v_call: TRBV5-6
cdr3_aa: CASSTDNFYGYTF
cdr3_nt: TGTGCCAGCAGCACAGACAACTTCTATGGCTACACCTTC

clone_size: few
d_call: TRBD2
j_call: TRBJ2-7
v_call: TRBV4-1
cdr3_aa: CASSQGSGSSSSEQYF
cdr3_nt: TGCGCCAGCAGCCAGGGGAGCGGGAGTAGTTCCAGCGAGCAGTACTTC

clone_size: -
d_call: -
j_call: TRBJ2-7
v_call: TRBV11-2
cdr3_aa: CASSTRRGADEQYF
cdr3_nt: TGTGCCAGCAGCACCAGACGGGGAGCCGACGAGCAGTACTTC

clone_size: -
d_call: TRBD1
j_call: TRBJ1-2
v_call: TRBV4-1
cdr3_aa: CASSQDQGGNYGYTF
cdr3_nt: TGCGCCAGCAGCCAAGATCAGGGGGGTAACTATGGCTACACCTTC

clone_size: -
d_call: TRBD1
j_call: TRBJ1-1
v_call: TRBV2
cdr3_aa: CASSAWDRVGTEAFF
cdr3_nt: TGTGCCAGCAGCGCATGGGACAGGGTGGGGACTGAAGCTTTCTTT

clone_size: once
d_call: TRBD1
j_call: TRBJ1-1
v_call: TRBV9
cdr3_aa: CASSARDRQSTEAFF
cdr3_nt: TGTGCCAGCAGCGCTCGGGACAGACAGTCCACTGAAGCTTTCTTT

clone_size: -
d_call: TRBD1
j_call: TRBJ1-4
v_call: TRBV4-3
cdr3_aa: CASSQDRTGNEKLFF
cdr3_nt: TGCGCCAGCAGCCAAGACCGGACAGGGAATGAAAAACTGTTTTTT

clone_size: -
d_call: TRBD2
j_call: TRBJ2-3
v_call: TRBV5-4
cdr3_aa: CASSLTSGADTQYF
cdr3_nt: TGTGCCAGCAGCTTGACTAGCGGGGCAGATACGCAGTATTTT

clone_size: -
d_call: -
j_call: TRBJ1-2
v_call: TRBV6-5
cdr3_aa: CASSYATVNYGYTF
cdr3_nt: TGTGCCAGCAGTTACGCCACAGTTAACTATGGCTACACCTTC

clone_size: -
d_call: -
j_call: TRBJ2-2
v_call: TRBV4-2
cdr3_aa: CASSPQAGTNTGELFF
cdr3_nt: TGTGCCAGCAGCCCCCAAGCAGGAACGAACACCGGGGAGCTGTTTTTT

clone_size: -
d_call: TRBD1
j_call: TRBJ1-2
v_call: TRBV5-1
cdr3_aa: CASRPTGDFGYTF
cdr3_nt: TGCGCCAGCAGGCCGACAGGGGATTTTGGCTACACCTTC

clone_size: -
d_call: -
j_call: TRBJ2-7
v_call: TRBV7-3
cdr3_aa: CASSLGSGYEQYF
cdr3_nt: TGTGCCAGCAGCTTAGGGTCGGGGTACGAGCAGTACTTC

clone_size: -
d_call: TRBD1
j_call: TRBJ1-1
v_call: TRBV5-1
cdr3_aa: CASSPWTGGNTEAFF
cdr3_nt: TGCGCCAGCAGCCCCTGGACAGGGGGCAACACTGAAGCTTTCTTT

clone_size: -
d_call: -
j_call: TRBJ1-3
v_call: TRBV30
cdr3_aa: CAWSVSANTIYF
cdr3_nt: TGTGCCTGGAGTGTGTCCGCAAACACCATATATTTT

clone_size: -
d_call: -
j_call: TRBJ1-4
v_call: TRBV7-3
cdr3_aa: CASGGVEKLFF
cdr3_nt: TGTGCCAGCGGGGGGGTCGAAAAACTGTTTTTT

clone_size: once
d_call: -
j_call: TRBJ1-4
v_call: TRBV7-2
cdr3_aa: CASSPDSTNEKLFF
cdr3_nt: TGTGCCAGCAGTCCGGACAGTACTAATGAAAAACTGTTTTTT

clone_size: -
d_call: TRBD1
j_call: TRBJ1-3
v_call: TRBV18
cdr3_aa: CASSPAGQGMDTIYF
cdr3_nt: TGTGCCAGCTCACCAGCGGGACAGGGTATGGACACCATATATTTT

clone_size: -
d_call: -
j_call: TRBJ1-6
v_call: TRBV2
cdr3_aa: CASSELGENNSPLHF
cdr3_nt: TGTGCCAGCAGTGAACTTGGGGAAAATAATTCACCCCTCCACTTT

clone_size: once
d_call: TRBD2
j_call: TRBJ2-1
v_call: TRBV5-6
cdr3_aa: CASTIAGAMGEQFF
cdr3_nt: TGTGCCAGCACAATAGCGGGAGCGATGGGTGAGCAGTTCTTC

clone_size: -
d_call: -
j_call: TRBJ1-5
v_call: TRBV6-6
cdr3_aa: CASSYSGDQPQHF
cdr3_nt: TGTGCCAGCAGTTACTCTGGGGATCAGCCCCAGCATTTT

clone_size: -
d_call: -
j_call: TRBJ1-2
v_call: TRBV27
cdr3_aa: CASSLGRWDYGYTF
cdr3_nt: TGTGCCAGCAGTTTAGGCAGGTGGGACTATGGCTACACCTTC

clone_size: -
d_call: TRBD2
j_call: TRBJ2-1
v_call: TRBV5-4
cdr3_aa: CASSLRPAGTLSYNEQFF
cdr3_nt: TGTGCCAGCAGCTTGCGGCCAGCGGGAACCCTCTCCTACAATGAGCAGTTCTTC

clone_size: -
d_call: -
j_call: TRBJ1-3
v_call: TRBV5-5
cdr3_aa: CASSLALRNTIYF
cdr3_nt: TGTGCCAGCAGCTTGGCTCTAAGAAACACCATATATTTT

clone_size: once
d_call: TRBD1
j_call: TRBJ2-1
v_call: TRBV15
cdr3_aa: CATRTAREQGAYNEQFF
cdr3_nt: TGTGCCACCAGAACGGCGAGGGAACAGGGGGCCTACAATGAGCAGTTCTTC

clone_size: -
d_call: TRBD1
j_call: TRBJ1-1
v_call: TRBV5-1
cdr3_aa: CASSLELTGGSTEAFF
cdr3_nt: TGCGCCAGCAGCTTGGAGCTAACAGGGGGTAGTACTGAAGCTTTCTTT

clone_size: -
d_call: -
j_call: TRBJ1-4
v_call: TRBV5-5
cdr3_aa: CASSFRDPANEKLFF
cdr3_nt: TGTGCCAGCAGCTTCCGAGACCCAGCTAATGAAAAACTGTTTTTT

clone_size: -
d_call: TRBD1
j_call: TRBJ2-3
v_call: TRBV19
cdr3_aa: CASCKQGPCMEDTQYF
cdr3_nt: TGTGCCAGTTGTAAACAGGGGCCCTGCATGGAAGATACGCAGTATTTT

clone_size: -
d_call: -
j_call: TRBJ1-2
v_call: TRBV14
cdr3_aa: CASSQGGGFNYGYTF
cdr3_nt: TGTGCCAGCAGCCAGGGAGGGGGATTCAACTATGGCTACACCTTC

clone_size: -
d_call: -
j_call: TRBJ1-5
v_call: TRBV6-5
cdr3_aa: CASSYSQHF
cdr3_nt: TGTGCCAGCAGTTACTCCCAGCATTTT

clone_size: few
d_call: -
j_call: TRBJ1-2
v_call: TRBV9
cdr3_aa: CASSPGGGLTYGYTF
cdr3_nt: TGTGCCAGCAGCCCCGGCGGGGGACTTACCTATGGCTACACCTTC

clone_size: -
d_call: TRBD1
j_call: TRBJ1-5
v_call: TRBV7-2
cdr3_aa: CASSFGGQGNQPQHF
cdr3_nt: TGTGCCAGCAGCTTCGGGGGACAGGGTAATCAGCCCCAGCATTTT